This T cell receptor (beta chain) was observed in a study of identical twins. In TCRdb, the 5' RACE reads were re-called with MiXCR into one record per CDR3 protein. The sample records around 1.7 million distinct CDR3 sequences, under 35% being singletons. Only a few counts were recorded for this clonotype. Germline V lookup: CDR1 MGHRA, CDR2 YSYEKL. The CDR3 runs to 13 residues. The V end was cut by 1 base, the J end by 10 bases, with 11 bases between. The TCR originated in a newborn girl in good health. The gene calls are TRBV4-1 and TRBJ2-1; D is unclear. Sequences were obtained from cord blood. The CDR3 DNA sequence: TGCGCCAGCAGCCAAGTAGGGCTTGGAGAGCAGTTCTTC. It codes for CASSQVGLGEQFF.